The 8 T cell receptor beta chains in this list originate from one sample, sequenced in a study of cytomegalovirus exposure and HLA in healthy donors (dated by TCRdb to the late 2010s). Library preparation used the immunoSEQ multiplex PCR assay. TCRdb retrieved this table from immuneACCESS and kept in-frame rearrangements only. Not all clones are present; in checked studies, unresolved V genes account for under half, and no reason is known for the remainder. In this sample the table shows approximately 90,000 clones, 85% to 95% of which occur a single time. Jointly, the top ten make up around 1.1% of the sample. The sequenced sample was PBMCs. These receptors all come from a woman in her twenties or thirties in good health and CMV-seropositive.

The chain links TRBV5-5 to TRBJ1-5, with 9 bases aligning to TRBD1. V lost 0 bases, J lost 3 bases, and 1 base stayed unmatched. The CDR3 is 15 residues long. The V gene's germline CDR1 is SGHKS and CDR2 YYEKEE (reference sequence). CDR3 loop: CASSLDRGHNQPQHF. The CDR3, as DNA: TGTGCCAGCAGCTTGGACAGGGGGCACAATCAGCCCCAGCATTTT.

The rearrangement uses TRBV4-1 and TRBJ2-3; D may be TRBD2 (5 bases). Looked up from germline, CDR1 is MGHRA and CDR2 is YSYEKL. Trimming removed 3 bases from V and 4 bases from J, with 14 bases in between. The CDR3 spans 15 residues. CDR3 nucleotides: TGCGCCAGCAGCCAGAGGTCCGACGGGGCAGATACGCAGTATTTT. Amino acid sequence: CASSQRSDGADTQYF.

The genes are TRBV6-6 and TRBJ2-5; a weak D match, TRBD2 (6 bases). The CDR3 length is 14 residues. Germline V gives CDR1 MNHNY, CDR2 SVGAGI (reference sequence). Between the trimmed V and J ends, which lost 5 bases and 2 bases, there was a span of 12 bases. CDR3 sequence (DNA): TGTGCCAGCAGTCCCCCACTAGCTCAAGAGACCCAGTACTTC. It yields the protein CASSPPLAQETQYF.

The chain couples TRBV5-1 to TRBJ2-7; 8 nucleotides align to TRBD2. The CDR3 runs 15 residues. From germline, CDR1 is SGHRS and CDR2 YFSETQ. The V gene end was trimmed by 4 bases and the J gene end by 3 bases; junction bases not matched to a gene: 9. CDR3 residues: CASSPAGTSLYEQYF. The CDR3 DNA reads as TGCGCCAGCAGCCCGGCCGGGACTAGTCTCTACGAGCAGTACTTC.

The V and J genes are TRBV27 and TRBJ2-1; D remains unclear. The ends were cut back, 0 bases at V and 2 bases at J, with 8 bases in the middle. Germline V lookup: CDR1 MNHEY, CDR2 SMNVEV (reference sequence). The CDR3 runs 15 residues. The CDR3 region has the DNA TGTGCCAGCAGTTTATCGATGAGTACCTACAATGAGCAGTTCTTC. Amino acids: CASSLSMSTYNEQFF.

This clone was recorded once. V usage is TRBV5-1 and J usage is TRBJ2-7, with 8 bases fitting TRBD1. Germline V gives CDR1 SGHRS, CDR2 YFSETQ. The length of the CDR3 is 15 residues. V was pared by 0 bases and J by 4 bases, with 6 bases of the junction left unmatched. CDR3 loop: CASSLVGTGQYEQYF. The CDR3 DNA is TGCGCCAGCAGCTTGGTCGGGACAGGTCAGTACGAGCAGTACTTC.

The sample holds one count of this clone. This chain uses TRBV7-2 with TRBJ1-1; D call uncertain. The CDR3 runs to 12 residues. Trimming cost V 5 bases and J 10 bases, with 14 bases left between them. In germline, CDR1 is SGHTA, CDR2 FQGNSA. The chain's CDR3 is CASSTPFGRAFF. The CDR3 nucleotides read TGTGCCAGCAGCACCCCTTTCGGGAGAGCTTTCTTT.

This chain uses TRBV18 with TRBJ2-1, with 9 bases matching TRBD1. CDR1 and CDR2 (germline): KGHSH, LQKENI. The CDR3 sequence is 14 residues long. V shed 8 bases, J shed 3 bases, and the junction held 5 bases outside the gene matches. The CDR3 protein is CASLGTGLYNEQFF. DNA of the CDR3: TGTGCCAGCCTCGGGACAGGGCTCTACAATGAGCAGTTCTTC.